The rows below give T cell receptor beta chains drawn from one sample of a study of blood T cells in healthy people across ages. TCRdb itself ran the 5' RACE reads through MiXCR, one entry per CDR3 protein. The sample gives 700,000 or so distinct CDR3 sequences, about a fifth of which show up once; around a fifth is in the top ten. Sequencing used blood. These receptors came from a man aged 65 to 85 in good health. CDR3s include the opening cysteine and the closing phenylalanine or tryptophan. D genes are given only for firm matches. Clone size is not always given. Where it is, it says once, few, many or a class for expanded clones.

>.|few|TRBJ2-1|TRBV14
CASSQGAGALRGEQFF
TGTGCCAGCAGCCAAGGTGCGGGGGCGCTTAGAGGTGAGCAGTTCTTC
>TRBD2|few|TRBJ2-2|TRBV7-2
CVSSGTSGGKGRLFF
TGTGTCAGCAGCGGTACTAGCGGGGGAAAGGGGCGCCTGTTTTTT
>.|few|TRBJ1-2|TRBV12-3/TRBV12-4
CASSSKSGGNGYTF
TGTGCCAGCAGTTCAAAATCGGGGGGGAATGGCTACACCTTC
>TRBD2|few|TRBJ2-5|TRBV5-1
CASSYGTMGRETQYF
TGCGCCAGCAGCTACGGGACTATGGGGCGGGAGACCCAGTACTTC
>.|.|TRBJ1-5|TRBV12-3/TRBV12-4
CASSFSGPNQPQHF
TGTGCCAGCAGTTTCTCGGGGCCCAATCAGCCCCAGCATTTT
>.|few|TRBJ1-5|TRBV29-1
CSVVFTGNQPQHF
TGCAGCGTCGTCTTTACAGGCAATCAGCCCCAGCATTTT
>TRBD1|few|TRBJ1-2|TRBV7-9
CASSLGSTGDYGYTF
TGTGCCAGCAGCTTAGGGTCGACAGGGGACTATGGCTACACCTTC
>TRBD2|.|TRBJ2-1|TRBV3-1
CASSPTLSGSSYNEQFF
TGTGCCAGCAGCCCCACCCTGAGCGGGAGCTCCTACAATGAGCAGTTCTTC
>TRBD2|.|TRBJ2-3|TRBV28
CASRTSGADTQYF
TGTGCCAGCAGAACTAGCGGGGCAGATACGCAGTATTTT
>.|.|TRBJ1-2|TRBV2
CASKAGETYGYTF
TGTGCCAGCAAAGCAGGGGAAACCTATGGCTACACCTTC
>.|.|TRBJ1-1|TRBV29-1
CSVAGIGGGTEAFF
TGCAGCGTTGCCGGTATCGGGGGGGGGACTGAAGCTTTCTTT
>TRBD2|.|TRBJ2-1|TRBV20-1
CSARGDRPGLAGGEEQFF
TGCAGTGCTAGAGGGGACCGACCGGGACTAGCGGGAGGCGAGGAGCAGTTCTTC
>TRBD1|.|TRBJ2-7|TRBV5-1
CASSLGGQEFYEQYF
TGCGCCAGCAGCTTGGGTGGACAGGAGTTTTACGAGCAGTACTTC
>.|many|TRBJ2-5|TRBV27
CASSYRLGPLDPQETQYF
TGTGCCAGCAGTTACCGCCTAGGGCCCCTAGACCCACAAGAGACCCAGTACTTC
>.|few|TRBJ1-3|TRBV7-9
CASRRGNTIYF
TGTGCCAGCAGACGCGGAAACACCATATATTTT
>.|.|TRBJ2-3|TRBV6-1
CASPSALDTQYF
TGTGCCAGCCCATCCGCGCTAGATACGCAGTATTTT
>.|.|TRBJ1-2|TRBV28
CASSTLGGYTF
TGTGCCAGCAGCACATTAGGTGGCTACACCTTC
>TRBD2|.|TRBJ2-1|TRBV7-9
CASSPRLAGGNGEQFF
TGTGCCAGCAGTCCACGACTAGCGGGTGGAAATGGTGAGCAGTTCTTC
>.|.|TRBJ2-6|TRBV28
CASNSGVGASGANVLTF
TGTGCCAGCAATTCAGGGGTGGGGGCCTCTGGGGCCAACGTCCTGACTTTC
>.|few|TRBJ1-2|TRBV9
CASSVLDSPNYGYTF
TGTGCCAGCAGCGTCCTGGACAGCCCTAACTATGGCTACACCTTC
>TRBD1|few|TRBJ1-4|TRBV3-1
CASSQGWTGLRILFF
TGTGCCAGCAGCCAAGGATGGACAGGGCTACGAATCCTGTTTTTT
>TRBD1|few|TRBJ2-7|TRBV28
CASEGASSYEQYF
TGTGCCAGCGAGGGGGCCAGCTCCTACGAGCAGTACTTC
>.|.|TRBJ2-5|TRBV9
CASSSERFPWETQYF
TGTGCCAGCAGCTCCGAGAGGTTTCCGTGGGAGACCCAGTACTTC
>.|few|TRBJ2-5|TRBV25-1
CASRGARVETQYF
TGTGCCAGCAGAGGGGCTAGAGTAGAGACCCAGTACTTC